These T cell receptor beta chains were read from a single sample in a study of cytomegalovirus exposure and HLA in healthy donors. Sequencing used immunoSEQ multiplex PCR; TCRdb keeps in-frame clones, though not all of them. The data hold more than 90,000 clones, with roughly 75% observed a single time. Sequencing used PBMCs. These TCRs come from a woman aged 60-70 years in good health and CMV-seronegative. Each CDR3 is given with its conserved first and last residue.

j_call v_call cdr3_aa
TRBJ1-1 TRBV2 CARNRGPEAFF
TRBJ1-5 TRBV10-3 CAISDGGGNQPQHF
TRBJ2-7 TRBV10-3 CAISDPRTAYEQYF
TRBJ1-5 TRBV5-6 CASSSGERQPQHF
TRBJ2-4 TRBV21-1 CASSLESGGVHIQYF
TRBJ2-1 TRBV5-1 CASSFHRGTSSYNEQFF
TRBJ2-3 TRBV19 CASKVVAGTLGTDTQYF
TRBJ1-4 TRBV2 CASSVPQGADEKLFF
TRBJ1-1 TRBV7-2 CASSFQVGRTEAFF
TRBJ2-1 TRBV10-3 CAISHTSAQFF
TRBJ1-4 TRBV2 CASDIQGEVREKLFF
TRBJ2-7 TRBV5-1 CASSLGTGQYEQYF
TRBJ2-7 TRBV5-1 CASSLIQGEEQYF
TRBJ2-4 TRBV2 CASSDPVAKNIQYF
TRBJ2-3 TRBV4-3 CASSQDSGASGRENTDTQYF
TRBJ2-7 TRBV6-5 CASSSPHGRGYEQYF
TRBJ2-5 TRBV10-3 CAISESIGAGGTQYF
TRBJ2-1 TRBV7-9 CASSSNKREHLYNEQFF
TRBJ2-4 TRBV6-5 CATRQGRDIQYF
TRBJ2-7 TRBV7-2 CASSLRGGTSGRGYEQYF
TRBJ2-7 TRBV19 CASSPPGLAGPHGYYEQYF
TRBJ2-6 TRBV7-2 CASSLLGVPTSGANVLTF
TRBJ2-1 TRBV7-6 CASSGDGGFEQFF
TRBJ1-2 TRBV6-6 CASSYPGQGDGYTF
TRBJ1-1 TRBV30 CACRQGRGTEAFF
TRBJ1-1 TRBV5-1 CASSSTTGRTEAFF
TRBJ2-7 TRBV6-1 CASSESRNEQYF
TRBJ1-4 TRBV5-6 CASTSRGSATNEKLFF
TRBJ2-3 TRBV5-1 CASSLALAGNRGTDTQYF
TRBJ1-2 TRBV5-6 CASSSRTDHYGYTF
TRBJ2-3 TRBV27 CASSWAGGTTDTQYF
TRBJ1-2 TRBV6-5 CASSYDRGSGYTF
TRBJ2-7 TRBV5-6 CASSLNRDRASYEQYF
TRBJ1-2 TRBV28 CASSILRGTYGYTF
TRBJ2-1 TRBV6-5 CASSELAGDNEQFF
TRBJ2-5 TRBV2 CASSERGLAEETQYF
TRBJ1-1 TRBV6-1 CASSAGTGGIGGSRTEAFF
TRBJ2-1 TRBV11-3 CASSLGGVSYNEQFF
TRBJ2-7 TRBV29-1 CSVLFFRSSYEQYF
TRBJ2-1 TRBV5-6 CASSQMGGTSYNEQFF
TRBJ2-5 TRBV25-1 CASTGGALETQYF
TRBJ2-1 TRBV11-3 CASSGGAYNEQFF
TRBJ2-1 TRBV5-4 CASSLEGVSGNEQFF
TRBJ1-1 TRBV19 CASSYGQGGTEAFF
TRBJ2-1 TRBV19 CASSIGRNEQFF
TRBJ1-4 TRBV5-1 CASHRGQGGREKLFF
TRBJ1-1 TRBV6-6 CASRSAPSNTEAFF
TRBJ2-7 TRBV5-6 CASSLGIPYEQYF
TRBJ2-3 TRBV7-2 CASSLALGLARDTQYF
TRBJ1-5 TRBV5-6 CANGQGGQPQHF
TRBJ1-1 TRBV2 CASNAGPNTEAFF
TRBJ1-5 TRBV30 CAWGSDQPQHF
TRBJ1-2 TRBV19 CASSDRLGNGYTF